This T cell receptor (beta chain) originates from a study of blood T cell repertoires in COVID-19. Overall study: PBMCs, B-cell-depleted T cells, or T cells were the source of the cDNA or gDNA that made up the material.

Methods used by the authors: Amplification of reference gene primers was used by the study to estimate nucleated cell counts. Measured with immunoSEQ multiplex PCR; TCRdb has only the in-frame clones, and not every one. Clone size and V and J calls were adopted from that table, with D and trimming inferred from the DNA. This sample has roughly 300,000 clones; about 76% occur once, and the top ten carry 2.5% to 3%. Trimming cost V 5 bases and J 7 bases, with 12 bases left between them. Germline values: CDR1 MNHEY, CDR2 SVGAGI. The CDR3 covers 13 residues. The sequence derives from a woman aged 55-69 years with active or convalescent COVID-19. The sample was peripheral blood. The rearrangement links TRBV6-5 to TRBJ1-5, with D possibly TRBD1 on 5 matching bases. As DNA, the CDR3 is TGTGCCAGCAGTAGGACACCGAACCAGCCCCAGCATTTT. As protein: CASSRTPNQPQHF.